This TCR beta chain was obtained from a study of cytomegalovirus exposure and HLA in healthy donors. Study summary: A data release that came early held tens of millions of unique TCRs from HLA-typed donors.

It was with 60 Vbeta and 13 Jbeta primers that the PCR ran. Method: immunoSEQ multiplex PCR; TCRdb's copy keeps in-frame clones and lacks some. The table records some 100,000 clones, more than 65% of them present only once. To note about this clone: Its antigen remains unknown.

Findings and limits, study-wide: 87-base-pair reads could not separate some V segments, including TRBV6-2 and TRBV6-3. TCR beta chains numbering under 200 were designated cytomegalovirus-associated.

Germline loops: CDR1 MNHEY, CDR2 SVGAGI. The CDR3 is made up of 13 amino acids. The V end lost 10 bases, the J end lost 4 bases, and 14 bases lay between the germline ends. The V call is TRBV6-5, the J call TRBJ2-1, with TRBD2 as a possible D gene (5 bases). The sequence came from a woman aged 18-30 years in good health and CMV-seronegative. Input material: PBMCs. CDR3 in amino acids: CATMPSGYNEQFF. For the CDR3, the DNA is TGTGCCACTATGCCCAGCGGATACAATGAGCAGTTCTTC.